The 4 T cell receptor beta chains below come from one sample, sequenced in a study of blood T cells in healthy people across ages. Then a second PCR, running about 7 to 11 cycles, was carried out with a sample-barcoded 5' primer and a J-beta primer mix. TCRdb reprocessed the 5' RACE reads with MiXCR, giving one entry per CDR3 protein. Here the sample spans 650,000 to 700,000 distinct CDR3 sequences, around 52% being singletons. Specimen: blood. The source of these receptors is a woman of 80 years or more in good health.

In this sample, this clonotype turned up many times. The J gene is TRBJ1-2, the V gene TRBV7-2, with TRBD1 matching 9 bases. Germline V gene data show CDR1 as SGHTA and CDR2 as FQGNSA. Trimming cost V 3 bases and J 6 bases; bases outside gene matches: 5. The CDR3 is made up of 14 amino acids. CDR3 residues: CASSFQQGADGYTF. As DNA, the CDR3 is TGTGCCAGCAGCTTCCAACAGGGGGCGGATGGCTACACCTTC.

This clonotype occurred many times. The chain uses TRBV20-1 and TRBJ2-1, with TRBD2 matching 7 bases. This CDR3 region has 14 residues. Germline lookup yields CDR1 DFQATT and CDR2 SNEGSKA (reference sequence). V lost 7 bases, J lost 4 bases, and 10 bases stayed unmatched. As DNA, the CDR3 is TGCAGTGTTATTCCAGCGGGAATATACAATGAGCAGTTCTTC. Amino acid sequence: CSVIPAGIYNEQFF.

This rearrangement joins TRBV7-3 to TRBJ2-2, with 11 nucleotides matching TRBD2. V shed 3 bases and J 3 bases; nucleotides not matched to a gene: 3. This CDR3 has 16 amino acids. CDR1 and CDR2 (germline): SGHTA, FQGTGA. The chain's CDR3 is CASSFTSGGDTGELFF. In nucleotides, the CDR3 is TGTGCCAGCAGCTTTACTAGCGGGGGCGACACCGGGGAGCTGTTTTTT.

This chain links TRBV24-1 with TRBJ2-5, with 7 bases lining up with TRBD1. V gave up 3 bases and J gave up 7 bases; unmatched junction bases: 13. This CDR3 contains 16 residues. Germline CDR1 reads KGHDR; CDR2 reads SFDVKD. CDR3 sequence (DNA): TGTGCCACCAGTGATGGGACAGCATCCTGGTACGGGACCCAGTACTTC. Encoded protein: CATSDGTASWYGTQYF.